The 26 T cell receptor beta chains listed next were all sequenced from one sample in a study of T cell responses to AZD1222 COVID-19 vaccine (dated by TCRdb to about 2021). Library preparation employed the immunoSEQ multiplex PCR assay. The table was pulled from immuneACCESS by TCRdb, which kept in-frame rearrangements only. Such tables lose some clones; where checked, under half of the loss comes from unresolved V genes, and the rest has no known cause. The sample yields approximately 79,000 clones; approximately 88% were counted once. Of the sample, roughly 16% falls within the top ten clones. In light of the paper, this sample's time point label describes: baseline before first vaccination. The sample here was peripheral blood, taken on day 0 of AZD1222 vaccination. Receptors originate from an adult in good health.

This clone was detected once. The chain combines TRBV9 with TRBJ2-7; possibly TRBD1 for D (5 bases). Deletions cut 0 bases from V and 4 bases from J, with 11 bases between. The CDR3 covers 14 residues. Germline loops: CDR1 SGDLS, CDR2 YYNGEE. CDR3 sequence: CASSVGQGNYEQYF. The CDR3 region has the DNA TGTGCCAGCAGCGTAGGTCAGGGAAATTACGAGCAGTACTTC.

V and J are TRBV2 and TRBJ2-2, with D tentatively TRBD2 (6 bases). The V end lost 5 bases, the J end lost 6 bases, and 16 bases lay between the germline ends. This CDR3 is built from 15 residues. Germline loops: CDR1 SNHLY, CDR2 FYNNEI. CDR3 nucleotides: TGTGCCAGCAGTCTGGAGGGCCGCGTTGCCGGGGAGCTGTTTTTT. It codes for CASSLEGRVAGELFF. Full variable domain (missing parts from reference TRBV2 and TRBJ2-2): EPEVTQTPSHQVTQMGQEVILRCVPISNHLYFYWYRQILGQKVEFLVSFYNNEISEKSEIFDDQFSVERPDGSNFTLKIRSTKLEDSAMYFCASSLEGRVAGELFFGEGSRLTVL.

V gene TRBV4-1 combines with J gene TRBJ2-2; TRBD2 matches 7 bases. J lost 4 bases, V lost 4 bases, and 6 bases had no gene match. Looked up from germline, CDR1 is MGHRA and CDR2 is YSYEKL. This CDR3 spans 15 amino acids. CDR3 sequence: CASSPRVAGTGELFF. DNA of the CDR3: TGCGCCAGCAGCCCCCGGGTAGCGGGCACCGGGGAGCTGTTTTTT.

This clone appeared a single time. The chain combines TRBV4-2 with TRBJ1-3; D is perhaps TRBD1 (6 bases). CDR1 is LGHNA and CDR2 is YNFKEQ in the germline V gene. Between the trimmed V and J ends, which lost 4 bases and 0 bases, there was a span of 13 bases. The CDR3 loop spans 16 amino acids. The CDR3 here is CASSPDSYPSGNTIYF. The CDR3 bases are TGTGCCAGCAGCCCGGACAGTTATCCCTCTGGAAACACCATATATTTT.

The chain links TRBV19 to TRBJ1-1, with a possible D match to TRBD1 (5 bases). This CDR3 region has 13 residues. Per germline, CDR1 LNHDA and CDR2 SQIVND (reference sequence). Trimming stripped 8 bases from V and 2 bases from J, with 12 bases between. CDR3 in DNA: TGTGCCAGTCGGGACCGCATTAACACTGAAGCTTTCTTT. Its translation is CASRDRINTEAFF.

CDR3 sequence: CASSPLGMDTIYF. Here the CDR3 DNA reads TGTGCCAGCAGCCCCCTGGGCATGGACACCATATATTTT. The V and J genes are TRBV7-9 and TRBJ1-3, with D uncertain. This CDR3 has 13 residues. Trimming stripped 5 bases from V and 8 bases from J, with 13 bases between. Germline V lookup: CDR1 SEHNR, CDR2 FQNEAQ (reference sequence).

This CDR3 reads CATSRGVRENTDTQYF. CDR3 DNA sequence: TGTGCCACCAGCAGAGGTGTCAGGGAAAACACAGATACGCAGTATTTT. This chain connects TRBV15 to TRBJ2-3; a possible D gene is TRBD1 (5 bases). V was pared by 1 base and J by 2 bases, with 13 bases between. This CDR3 has 16 residues. Germline V gene sequence: CDR1 LNHNV, CDR2 YYDKDF (reference sequence).

V usage is TRBV11-3 and J usage is TRBJ1-1, with TRBD1 as a possible D gene (5 bases). Per germline, CDR1 SGHNT and CDR2 YENEEA. The CDR3 runs to 13 residues. Trimming stripped 5 bases from V and 0 bases from J, with 7 bases between. CDR3 sequence (DNA): TGTGCCAGCAGCCGGGGGTTGAACACTGAAGCTTTCTTT. Its protein is CASSRGLNTEAFF.

The chain is built from TRBV18 and TRBJ2-2, with 8 bases matching TRBD2. V dropped 1 base and J dropped 7; count of bases not matched to a gene: 11. CDR1 and CDR2 from the germline V gene are KGHSH and LQKENI. The CDR3 is made up of 17 amino acids. The CDR3 bases are TGTGCCAGCTCACCACGCCTAAGCGGGAGTTTGAACGGGGAGCTGTTTTTT. It specifies CASSPRLSGSLNGELFF.

The V and J genes are TRBV10-3 and TRBJ2-2, with D tentatively TRBD1 (6 bases). V was trimmed by 5 bases and J by 4 bases, leaving 20 bases between them. Germline CDR1 and CDR2: ENHRY and SYGVKD. CDR3 size: 17 residues. CDR3 sequence: CAISNLLQWGPTGELFF. The CDR3 DNA reads TGTGCCATCAGTAACCTCCTCCAGTGGGGGCCCACCGGGGAGCTGTTTTTT.

The rearrangement links TRBV5-1 to TRBJ1-2; 7 bases match TRBD1. The trim removed 0 bases at V and 4 bases at J, leaving 6 bases unmatched. Germline V gene lookup returns CDR1 SGHRS and CDR2 YFSETQ. This CDR3 is 15 amino acids long. CDR3 loop: CASSLGRGFSYGYTF. In DNA form, the CDR3 reads TGCGCCAGCAGCTTGGGCAGGGGGTTCTCCTATGGCTACACCTTC.

The chain employs TRBV4-2 and TRBJ1-1; 7 nucleotides agree with TRBD1. Germline V gene data show CDR1 as LGHNA and CDR2 as YNFKEQ. The CDR3 has 12 residues. Unmatched junction bases numbered 2, after V lost 1 base and J lost 9 bases. The CDR3 DNA reads TGTGCCAGCAGCCAAGGGACAGGTCAAGCTTTCTTT. This sequence encodes CASSQGTGQAFF.

The table lists this clone with a count of one. The chain couples TRBV5-1 to TRBJ1-6; D uncertain. Germline lookup yields CDR1 SGHRS and CDR2 YFSETQ. CDR3 length: 15 residues. V shed 0 bases and J shed 7 bases, with 11 bases lying between them. CDR3 DNA sequence: TGCGCCAGCAGCTTGGCCGCGCGGGCAAATTCACCCCTCCACTTT. It specifies CASSLAARANSPLHF. Based on the CDR3 plus reference TRBV5-1 and TRBJ1-6, the full variable domain is KAGVTQTPRYLIKTRGQQVTLSCSPISGHRSVSWYQQTPGQGLQFLFEYFSETQRNKGNFPGRFSGRQFSNSRSEMNVSTLELGDSALYLCASSLAARANSPLHFGNGTRLTVT.

The chain links TRBV3-1 (or the pseudogene TRBV3-2) to TRBJ2-5; 8 bases match TRBD2. The germline gives CDR1 LGHDT, CDR2 YNNKEL (reference sequence). The CDR3 totals 13 residues. J was trimmed by 9 bases and V by 1 base; bases with no gene match: 4. CDR3 nucleotides: TGTGCCAGCAGCCAAGTTGCAGCGGGAGCCCAGTACTTC. Amino acids: CASSQVAAGAQYF.

Of note for this clone: The same CDR3 can be traced to other DNA sequences in this sample. V usage is TRBV18 and J usage is TRBJ2-5; D gene ambiguous. Per the germline V gene, CDR1 is KGHSH and CDR2 is LQKENI. V lost 3 bases and J 2 bases, leaving 1 base between the germline ends. The CDR3 runs to 11 residues. The CDR3 region is CASSPQETQYF. The CDR3 DNA sequence: TGTGCCAGCTCACCTCAAGAGACCCAGTACTTC.

V gene TRBV7-9 combines with J gene TRBJ2-5, with a possible D match to TRBD1 (6 bases). Germline V gene data show CDR1 as SEHNR and CDR2 as FQNEAQ (reference sequence). The V end was cut by 3 bases, the J end by 2 bases, with 10 bases between. The CDR3 length is 14 residues. CDR3 bases: TGTGCCAGCAGCTTCCCCAGGGGTCAAGAGACCCAGTACTTC. The encoded protein is CASSFPRGQETQYF.

The chain uses TRBV28 and TRBJ1-6; D is undetermined. With 5 bases removed from V and 11 bases from J, the gap between germline ends came to 13 bases. Germline loops: CDR1 MDHEN, CDR2 SYDVKM. This CDR3 region has 13 residues. The CDR3 reads CASSGVNPPPLHF. The CDR3 nucleotides read TGTGCCAGCAGTGGGGTTAATCCGCCACCCCTCCACTTT.

This chain links TRBV4-2 with TRBJ2-5, with a tentative D call TRBD2 (6 bases). The CDR3 spans 16 residues. Germline CDR1 and CDR2: LGHNA and YNFKEQ. Trimming took 1 base from V and 5 from J, leaving 17 bases between them. In DNA form, the CDR3 reads TGTGCCAGCAGCCAAGGCGGGGTAGCGTTATGGGAGACCCAGTACTTC. As protein: CASSQGGVALWETQYF.

The chain couples TRBV6-6 to TRBJ2-7; D is uncertain. The CDR3 totals 12 residues. V lost 6 bases, J lost 2 bases, and 8 bases lay in between. Germline assignment: CDR1 MNHNY and CDR2 SVGAGI (reference sequence). CDR3 residues: CASRGHTYEQYF. As DNA, the CDR3 is TGTGCCAGCAGGGGCCACACCTACGAGCAGTACTTC.

This clone was detected a few times. V usage is TRBV11-3 and J usage is TRBJ1-1, with TRBD1 as a possible D gene (6 bases). Germline values: CDR1 SGHNT, CDR2 YENEEA. V gave up 5 bases and J gave up 5 bases, with 12 bases separating them. The CDR3 loop spans 13 amino acids. This CDR3 reads CASSTERGTEAFF. The CDR3 DNA sequence: TGTGCCAGCAGCACCGAAAGGGGGACTGAAGCTTTCTTT.

The V and J genes are TRBV18 and TRBJ2-7; TRBD2 aligns across 9 bases. V was pared by 2 bases and J by 0 bases, with 5 bases of the junction left unmatched. CDR1 is KGHSH and CDR2 is LQKENI in the germline V gene. There are 16 residues in the CDR3. The CDR3 loop reads CASSPGSGRVSYEQYF. CDR3 nucleotides: TGTGCCAGCTCACCAGGTAGCGGGAGAGTCTCCTACGAGCAGTACTTC.

The chain couples TRBV5-5 to TRBJ2-1, with 7 bases that match TRBD2. The V segment lost 6 bases and the J segment 4 bases; nucleotides outside the gene matches: 4. The CDR3 covers 13 residues. Germline V lookup: CDR1 SGHKS, CDR2 YYEKEE (reference sequence). CDR3 nucleotide sequence: TGTGCCAGCACACTGGGACTATACAATGAGCAGTTCTTC. Translation gives CASTLGLYNEQFF.

For this clone: The junction departs from the called germline gene at one end, perhaps through a read error. The V and J genes are TRBV29-1 and TRBJ2-1; D possibly corresponds to TRBD1 (6 bases). This CDR3 is 9 amino acids long. CDR1 is SQVTM, CDR2 ANQGSEA, per germline. The CDR3: CTAGDEQFF. CDR3 sequence (DNA): TGTACTGCAGGGGATGAGCAGTTCTTC.

The chain recombines TRBV5-1 with TRBJ1-2; D uncertain. Germline V CDR1 and CDR2: SGHRS, YFSETQ. This CDR3 has 14 amino acids. V shed 2 bases and J shed 0 bases, with 8 bases lying between them. The CDR3 reads CASSFETANYGYTF. The CDR3 DNA reads as TGCGCCAGCAGCTTTGAAACAGCTAACTATGGCTACACCTTC.

The sample holds a few counts of this clone. V usage is TRBV5-1 and J usage is TRBJ2-1; tentatively, D is TRBD1 (6 bases). This CDR3 comprises 16 residues. V dropped 3 bases and J dropped 4 bases, with 17 bases sitting between them. Germline V gives CDR1 SGHRS, CDR2 YFSETQ. CDR3 amino acids: CASSSIPLQGYNEQFF. The CDR3 DNA follows: TGCGCCAGCAGCTCCATTCCCTTACAGGGATACAATGAGCAGTTCTTC.

This chain links TRBV19 with TRBJ2-4, with 9 bases identical to TRBD2. V shed 7 bases and J 6 bases; nucleotides not matched to a gene: 19. Germline V CDR1 and CDR2: LNHDA, SQIVND (reference sequence). The CDR3 loop spans 18 amino acids. The DNA of the CDR3 is TGTGCCAGTACCCCTCGTAGCGGGAGCGGGGGTTTACGAAACATTCAGTACTTC. Residues: CASTPRSGSGGLRNIQYF.